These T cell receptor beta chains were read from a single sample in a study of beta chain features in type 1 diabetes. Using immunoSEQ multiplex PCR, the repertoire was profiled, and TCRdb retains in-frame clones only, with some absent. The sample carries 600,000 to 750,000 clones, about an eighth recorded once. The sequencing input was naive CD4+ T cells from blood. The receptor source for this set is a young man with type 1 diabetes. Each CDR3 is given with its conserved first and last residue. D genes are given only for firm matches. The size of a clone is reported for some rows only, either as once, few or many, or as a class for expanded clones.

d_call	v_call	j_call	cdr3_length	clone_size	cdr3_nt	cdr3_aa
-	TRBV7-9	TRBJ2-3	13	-	TGTGCCAGCAGCACCGGGAACACAGATACGCAGTATTTT	CASSTGNTDTQYF
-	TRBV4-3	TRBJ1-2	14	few	TGCGCCAGCAGCCAAGAGCAGGCTAACTATGGCTACACCTTC	CASSQEQANYGYTF
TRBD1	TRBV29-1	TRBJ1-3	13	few	TGCAGCGTTGTGGTGCAGGGGGGAGACACCATATATTTT	CSVVVQGGDTIYF
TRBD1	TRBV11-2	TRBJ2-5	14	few	TGTGCCAGCAGCATACGACAGGGGAGGGAGACCCAGTACTTC	CASSIRQGRETQYF
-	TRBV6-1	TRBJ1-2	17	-	TGTGCCAGCAGTGATAACCCGGCACAGATAGGTCGCGTTGGCTACACCTTC	CASSDNPAQIGRVGYTF
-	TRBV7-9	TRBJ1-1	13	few	TGTGCCAGCAGCTATACAGAGAACACTGAAGCTTTCTTT	CASSYTENTEAFF
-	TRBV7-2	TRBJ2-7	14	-	TGTGCCAGCAGCTTAGACGGGTCAACCTACGAGCAGTACTTC	CASSLDGSTYEQYF
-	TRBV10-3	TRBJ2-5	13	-	TGTGCCATCAGTGATCCGGCACAAGAGACCCAGTACTTC	CAISDPAQETQYF
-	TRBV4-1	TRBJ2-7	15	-	TGCGCCAGCAGCCCGCCTGGACCACACTCCTACGAGCAGTACTTC	CASSPPGPHSYEQYF
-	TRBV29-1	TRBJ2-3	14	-	TGCAGCGTTCAGGGTAGCGGTAACACAGATACGCAGTATTTT	CSVQGSGNTDTQYF
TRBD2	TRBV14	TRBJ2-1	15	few	TGTGCCAGCAGCCAAGCTAGCGGGGCCTACAATGAGCAGTTCTTC	CASSQASGAYNEQFF